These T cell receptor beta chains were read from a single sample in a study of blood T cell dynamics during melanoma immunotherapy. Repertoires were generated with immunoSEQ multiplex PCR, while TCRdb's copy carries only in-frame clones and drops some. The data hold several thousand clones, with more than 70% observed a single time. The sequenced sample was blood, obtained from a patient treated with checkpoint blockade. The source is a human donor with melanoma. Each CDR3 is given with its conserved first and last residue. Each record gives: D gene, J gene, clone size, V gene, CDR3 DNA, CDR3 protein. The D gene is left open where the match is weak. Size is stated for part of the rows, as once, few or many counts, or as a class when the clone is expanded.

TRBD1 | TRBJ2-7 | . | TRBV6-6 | TGTGCCAGCAGGGACCCAGGGGGCGTCACCATCTACGAGCAGTACTTC | CASRDPGGVTIYEQYF
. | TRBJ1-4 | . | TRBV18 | TGTGCCAGCTCACCTATGGGGACGGATGAAAAACTGTTTTTT | CASSPMGTDEKLFF
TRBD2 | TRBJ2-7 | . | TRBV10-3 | TGTGCCATCAGTGAGAGGACTAGTTCCTACGAGCAGTACTTC | CAISERTSSYEQYF
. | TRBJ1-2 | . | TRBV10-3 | TGTGCCATCAGTGAGTCCCCAGGATCCTTTTATGGCTACACCTTC | CAISESPGSFYGYTF
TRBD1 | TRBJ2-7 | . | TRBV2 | TGTGCCAGCAGTCATCACCGGGACAGGGGGTACGAGCAGTACTTC | CASSHHRDRGYEQYF
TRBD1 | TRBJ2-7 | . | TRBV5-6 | TGTGCCAGCAGCTCGGGACAGGGACGCTACGAGCAGTACTTC | CASSSGQGRYEQYF
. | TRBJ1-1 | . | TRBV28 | TGTGCCAGCAGCCCTTGGATATTGGGTGGCACTGAAGCTTTCTTT | CASSPWILGGTEAFF
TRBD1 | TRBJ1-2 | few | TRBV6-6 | TGTGCCAGCTATCCCCCAGGGGGCAGCTATGGCTACACCTTC | CASYPPGGSYGYTF
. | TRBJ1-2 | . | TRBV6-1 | TGTGCCAGCAGTGGAATGGGGGGAACTTTTAACTATGGCTACACCTTC | CASSGMGGTFNYGYTF
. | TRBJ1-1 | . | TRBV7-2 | TGTGCCAGCAGCTTATGGTCTGAAGCTTTCTTT | CASSLWSEAFF
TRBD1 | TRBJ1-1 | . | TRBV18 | TGTGCCAGCTCACCTGGACAGGGTACGAACACTGAAGCTTTCTTT | CASSPGQGTNTEAFF
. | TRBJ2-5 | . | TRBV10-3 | TGTGCCATCGGAAGGGACTCCTGGGAGCAGTACTTC | CAIGRDSWEQYF
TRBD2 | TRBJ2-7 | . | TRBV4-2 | TGTGCCAGCAGCCAAGTCCTGGCGGGAGGGTCGACCTACGAGCAGTACTTC | CASSQVLAGGSTYEQYF